The 11 T cell receptor beta chains reported below all come from one sample, sequenced in a study of cytomegalovirus exposure and HLA in healthy donors (dated by TCRdb to between 2016 and 2019). Library generation was performed with the immunoSEQ multiplex PCR assay. For the multiplex PCR, a mixture combining 60 forward primers for TCR Vbeta segments and 13 reverse primers for TCR Jbeta segments was used. TCRdb mirrors the immuneACCESS table, restricted to in-frame sequences. Some clones are absent from its copies; in checked studies, under half trace to an unresolved V gene, and the reason for the others is unknown. This sample comprises about 160,000 clones, 80% of them detected only once. The leading ten clones occupy around 5.8% of the sample. The sequenced material came from PBMCs. These receptors came from a male donor in good health and CMV-seropositive.

V usage is TRBV5-5 and J usage is TRBJ2-1, with a possible D match to TRBD2 (5 bases). CDR3 length: 15 residues. CDR1 is SGHKS, CDR2 YYEKEE, per germline (reference sequence). V dropped 4 bases and J dropped 9 bases, with 20 bases sitting between them. CDR3 protein: CASSPRADLGSEQFF. DNA of the CDR3: TGTGCCAGCAGCCCCCGAGCGGACCTTGGGAGTGAGCAGTTCTTC.

This chain connects TRBV6-5 to TRBJ2-1; D is unresolved. Germline CDR1 is MNHEY and CDR2 is SVGAGI. The CDR3 extends over 12 amino acids. The V end was cut by 5 bases, the J end by 7 bases, with 9 bases between. Here the CDR3 reads CASSKLGNEQFF. In DNA, the CDR3 is TGTGCCAGCAGTAAGCTCGGGAATGAGCAGTTCTTC.

The CDR3 is CASSLGGPLREQYF. CDR3 DNA: TGCGCCAGCAGCTTAGGCGGGCCCCTACGGGAGCAGTACTTC. The chain combines TRBV5-1 with TRBJ2-7; D might be TRBD2 (5 bases). The CDR3 loop spans 14 amino acids. V lost 2 bases and J 7 bases, leaving 16 bases between the germline ends. CDR1 SGHRS and CDR2 YFSETQ come from the germline V gene.

This chain joins TRBV6-6 and TRBJ1-5, with D perhaps TRBD1 (5 bases). Germline V gene data show CDR1 as MNHNY and CDR2 as SVGAGI (reference sequence). Trimming removed 6 bases from V and 6 bases from J, with 18 bases in between. This CDR3 contains 15 residues. CDR3 DNA: TGTGCCAGCAGCCTCGTATCAGGGCAAGGTCAGCCCCAGCATTTT. This sequence encodes CASSLVSGQGQPQHF.

This clone was detected only once. At one end the junction does not follow the germline gene, possibly because of a read error. The chain couples TRBV7-9 to TRBJ2-3; no clear D gene. CDR3 length: 13 amino acids. Per germline, CDR1 SEHNR and CDR2 FQNEAQ (reference sequence). This CDR3 reads CSSSAPPADTQYF. The CDR3 region has the DNA TGTTCCAGCAGCGCCCCACCAGCAGATACGCAGTATTTT.

The chain recombines TRBV4-3 with TRBJ2-1; 7 bases are a match to TRBD2. CDR3 length equals 15 residues. V dropped 5 bases and J dropped 4; count of bases not matched to a gene: 8. CDR1 is LGHNA and CDR2 is YSLEER in the germline V gene. The CDR3 is CASSEHSSGYNEQFF. CDR3 DNA sequence: TGCGCCAGCAGCGAGCATTCTAGCGGTTACAATGAGCAGTTCTTC.

In its sample, this clone was seen a few times. The V call is TRBV18, the J call TRBJ1-4; 8 bases agree with TRBD1. The length of the CDR3 is 15 residues. CDR1 is KGHSH, CDR2 LQKENI, per germline. Losses at the gene ends were 6 bases for V and 6 bases for J; bases not matched to a gene: 9. CDR3 in amino acids: CASSLSTGVDEKLFF. DNA for the CDR3: TGTGCCAGCTCTCTCTCGACAGGGGTCGATGAAAAACTGTTTTTT.

The rearrangement uses TRBV2 and TRBJ2-3; TRBD2 aligns across 7 bases. Trimming removed 8 bases from V and 4 bases from J; junction bases left unmatched: 15. Germline loops: CDR1 SNHLY, CDR2 FYNNEI. This CDR3 comprises 16 residues. The CDR3 DNA follows: TGTGCCAGCGCTAGGGTGGGAGCGGGAAAATCAGATACGCAGTATTTT. It specifies CASARVGAGKSDTQYF.

Turning to this clone: One end of the junction is discordant with germline, which a read error may explain. The CDR3 here is CASTLGALYGYTF. The DNA of the CDR3 is TGTGCCAGCACCTTAGGGGCTCTCTATGGCTACACCTTC. This rearrangement joins TRBV11-2 to TRBJ1-2, with D perhaps TRBD1 (5 bases). Germline assignment: CDR1 SGHAT and CDR2 FQNNGV. The CDR3 covers 13 residues.

CDR3 sequence (DNA): TGTGCCAGCAGTTTAACCGGACTAGCGGGGGAGCAGTACTTC. This encodes CASSLTGLAGEQYF. This rearrangement joins TRBV27 to TRBJ2-7; 12 bases line up with TRBD2. This CDR3 region has 14 residues. Germline V CDR1 and CDR2: MNHEY, SMNVEV (reference sequence). V trimming: 2 bases; J trimming: 7 bases; junction bases outside the gene matches: 3.

V and J are TRBV7-9 and TRBJ2-2; TRBD2 agrees at 12 bases. V lost 5 bases, J lost 6 bases, and 4 bases stayed unmatched. This CDR3 contains 15 residues. Germline assignment: CDR1 SEHNR and CDR2 FQNEAQ (reference sequence). Here the CDR3 reads CASSRLAGAAGELFF. DNA for the CDR3: TGTGCCAGCAGCCGACTAGCGGGAGCAGCCGGGGAGCTGTTTTTT.